This TCR beta chain originates from a study of human T cells and chemical hapten exposure. Overall study findings and caveats: TCRs at high frequency, those above 1 in 1000, did not change with DPC sensitization. Positively correlated with patch test score were the counts of PT1 expanded TCRs.

This clonotype showed up many times. Its target is not known. V was cut by 6 bases and J by 6 bases, with 9 bases left in between. Germline CDR1 reads SGHDN; CDR2 reads FVKESK. The CDR3 runs to 13 residues. Time point here: patch test 1, 2 weeks after DPC sensitization. Treatment here: therapeutic diphenylcyclopropenone sensitization with weekly scalp DPC. Staff drew blood before applying each patch test. TCRdb re-called the RACE reads through MiXCR, storing one row per CDR3 protein. The table includes some 400,000 distinct CDR3 sequences, about 4.8% detected once. The sequence was collected from a woman between 45 and 65 years old with alopecia areata. Some clones in this sample may be carry-over from other donors' samples. V gene TRBV14 combines with J gene TRBJ1-6; no definite D call. The specimen comprised whole blood, sampled in connection with sensitization to the hapten diphenylcyclopropenone (DPC). CDR3 coding DNA: TGTGCCAGCAGGGGCAGCTCTAATTCACCCCTCCACTTT. Amino acids: CASRGSSNSPLHF.